This is a list of T cell receptor beta chains from one sample in a study of blood T cells in healthy people across ages. Each CDR3 protein gets one entry after TCRdb re-called the 5' RACE reads with MiXCR. The repertoire has roughly 720,000 distinct CDR3 sequences, 53% of them found once; the top ten carry approximately 41%. What was sequenced was blood. Receptor source: an elderly man in good health. Both conserved end residues are part of each CDR3. The D gene is left open where the match is weak. Size is stated for part of the rows, as once, few or many counts, or as a class when the clone is expanded.

D	V	size	J	DNA	CDR3
TRBD1	TRBV29-1	few	TRBJ2-1	TGCAGCGCTAGGACAGGGGGGAAGAATGAGCAGTTCTTC	CSARTGGKNEQFF
NA	TRBV4-2	NA	TRBJ2-7	TGTACCAGCAGCCAAGGTCTAGCAAGCTATCAGTACTTC	CTSSQGLASYQYF
TRBD1	TRBV15	NA	TRBJ1-2	TGTGCCACCAGCAGAGCCGACAGGGCTGGCTACACCTTC	CATSRADRAGYTF
NA	TRBV29-1	once	TRBJ1-2	TGCAGCGTTCCCCGACGCCGTAACTATGGCTACACCTTC	CSVPRRRNYGYTF
TRBD2	TRBV29-1	few	TRBJ2-7	TGCAGCGTTGAAGATCCCAGGGAGGGCGCCTCCTACGAGCAGTACTTC	CSVEDPREGASYEQYF
NA	TRBV5-1	few	TRBJ2-7	TGCGCCAGCAGCTTGGCCGACAGTGGAACCTACGAGCAGTACTTC	CASSLADSGTYEQYF
TRBD2	TRBV12-3/TRBV12-4	NA	TRBJ2-3	TGTGCCAGCAGTCCCCGACTAGCGGTTAGCACAGATACGCAGTATTTT	CASSPRLAVSTDTQYF
NA	TRBV9	NA	TRBJ2-6	TGTGCCAGCAGCGTAGCGGCAGATCCCAGCTCTGGGGCCAACGTCCTGACTTTC	CASSVAADPSSGANVLTF
NA	TRBV7-3	NA	TRBJ2-5	TGTGCCAGCAGCCCCAGGAGGGACGGGGAGCAGTACTTC	CASSPRRDGEQYF
NA	TRBV28	once	TRBJ2-3	TGTGCCAGCAGGGGTGAGGGCGGCACAGATACGCAGTATTTT	CASRGEGGTDTQYF
NA	TRBV13	NA	TRBJ1-6	TGTGCCAGCAGCCCCCCACTAGGGGCGGGATCACCCCTCCACTTT	CASSPPLGAGSPLHF
NA	TRBV29-1	NA	TRBJ2-1	TGCAGCGCGGACTTCTCCTACAATGAGCAGTTCTTC	CSADFSYNEQFF
TRBD2	TRBV5-1	NA	TRBJ2-5	TGCGCCAGCAGTCGCGGACTAGCGGGAGAGAAAGGCGAGACCCAGTACTTC	CASSRGLAGEKGETQYF
TRBD1	TRBV27	few	TRBJ2-7	TGTGCCAGCACAGCCGTCTCAGGGGGCGTCGAGCAGTACTTC	CASTAVSGGVEQYF
NA	TRBV24-1	NA	TRBJ2-3	TGTGCCACCAGTATCCGGCAGAGGCTGACAGATACGCAGTATTTT	CATSIRQRLTDTQYF
TRBD1	TRBV9	NA	TRBJ1-2	TGTGCCAGCAGCGTAAGGACAGGGGAAGGCTACACCTTC	CASSVRTGEGYTF
TRBD2	TRBV2	few	TRBJ2-1	TGTGCCAGCAGTGATGCTAGCGGGAGCTACAATGAGCAGTTCTTC	CASSDASGSYNEQFF
NA	TRBV6-6	NA	TRBJ1-2	TGTGCCAGCAGAGACGAGGCAGGGGATTACTATGGCTACACCTTC	CASRDEAGDYYGYTF
TRBD2	TRBV12-3/TRBV12-4	few	TRBJ2-1	TGTGCCAGCAGTGCGGGAGCGGCCGCACCCTACAATGAGCAGTTCTTC	CASSAGAAAPYNEQFF
TRBD2	TRBV20-1	NA	TRBJ2-1	TGCAGTGCTAGGGCCGGGACTAGCGGGAGGCTCTCCTACAATGAGCAGTTCTTC	CSARAGTSGRLSYNEQFF
NA	TRBV30	NA	TRBJ2-7	TGTGCCTGGAGTGTAACTTTTGACTCCTACGAGCAGTACTTC	CAWSVTFDSYEQYF
NA	TRBV2	NA	TRBJ2-1	TGTGCCAGCAGTGAAGCGCTCGGGGATATGCAGCAGTTCTTC	CASSEALGDMQQFF
TRBD1	TRBV27	once	TRBJ2-7	TGTGCCAGCAGTGACAGGGATCCCGGTGACGAGCAGTACTTC	CASSDRDPGDEQYF
NA	TRBV6-2/TRBV6-3	NA	TRBJ2-5	TGTGCCAGCAGGTATCTCAGGGACTTCGAAAAGACCCAGTACTTC	CASRYLRDFEKTQYF
TRBD1	TRBV20-1	NA	TRBJ1-2	TGCAGTGCTAGGACCATCACAGGGGGCGACTATGGCTACACCTTC	CSARTITGGDYGYTF
TRBD1	TRBV5-1	few	TRBJ2-4	TGCGCCAGCAGCTTGTGGACAGGGGGTCGCGGGCCCAAAAACATTCAGTACTTC	CASSLWTGGRGPKNIQYF
TRBD2	TRBV29-1	few	TRBJ2-5	TGCAGCGTTGATTCACTAGCGGGAGTTGGGGAGACCCAGTACTTC	CSVDSLAGVGETQYF
TRBD1	TRBV6-2/TRBV6-3	many	TRBJ1-6	TGTGCCAGCAGGACCGGGACAGAAAATTCACCCCTCCACTTT	CASRTGTENSPLHF
NA	TRBV6-1	NA	TRBJ2-3	TGTGCCAGCAGAGGGGCGGGAACCAAGGTGAATACGCAGTATTTT	CASRGAGTKVNTQYF
NA	TRBV29-1	few	TRBJ2-2	TGCAGCGTAGCAGGGAGCCCGAACACCGGGGAGCTGTTTTTT	CSVAGSPNTGELFF
TRBD2	TRBV7-6	NA	TRBJ2-1	TGTGCCAGCAGCTTAGCGGCTAGCGGATTTGGGAATGAGCAGTTCTTC	CASSLAASGFGNEQFF
NA	TRBV7-9	NA	TRBJ2-1	TGTGCCAGCAGCTCAGACAGCAATGAGCAGTTCTTC	CASSSDSNEQFF
NA	TRBV3-1	once	TRBJ1-1	TGTGCCAGCAGCCAAGATCGGCTCAGCAACACTGAAGCTTTCTTT	CASSQDRLSNTEAFF
NA	TRBV5-5	NA	TRBJ1-3	TGTGCCAGCAGCTCCGGGGGTACTGGAAACACCATATATTTT	CASSSGGTGNTIYF
NA	TRBV29-1	NA	TRBJ2-1	TGCAGCGTTGAGCTTACGAGGAGGAATGAGCAGTTCTTC	CSVELTRRNEQFF
NA	TRBV7-2	few	TRBJ1-6	TGTGCCAGCAGCCCCGTGAGCGATTCACCCCTCCACTTT	CASSPVSDSPLHF
NA	TRBV20-1	NA	TRBJ1-2	TGCAGTGCTAGTGCCGGGATTGACTATGGCTACACCTTC	CSASAGIDYGYTF